This T cell receptor (beta chain) was identified in a study of T cell responses to AZD1222 COVID-19 vaccine. As concerns this clone: Its antigen is not known.

Pooling covered second doses at about 4 or about 12 weeks. Study findings and constraints: At study baseline, merely roughly 6 AZD1222 recipients were seropositive. There were vaccine-associated CD4 TCRs across spike, dominant at 160-218 and 743-854. Spike-specific TCR breadth and depth went up after people got two AZD1222 doses.

Libraries were prepared by immunoSEQ multiplex PCR; TCRdb keeps only in-frame clonotypes and omits some of them. The repertoire consists of 130,000 or so clones, with around nine tenths occurring once and the leading ten covering approximately 3.8%. The sequence was obtained from an adult who received the AZD1222 COVID-19 vaccine. Sequences were derived from peripheral blood, sampled 28 days after the second AZD1222 dose.

The CDR3: CASSLGGAGGGGTGELFF. The CDR3 DNA sequence: TGTGCCAGCAGCTTGGGAGGGGCAGGGGGCGGTGGCACCGGGGAGCTGTTTTTT. V and J are TRBV5-4 and TRBJ2-2; 8 bases are shared with TRBD1. Germline values: CDR1 SGHNT, CDR2 YYREEE (reference sequence). With V trimmed by 0 bases and J by 4 bases, 11 bases remained unmatched. The CDR3 spans 18 residues.